A selection of T cell receptor beta chains follows, all from one sample in a study of blood T cell repertoires in COVID-19. Profiled with immunoSEQ multiplex PCR; TCRdb holds only in-frame clones, not every one. The sample has about 170,000 clones, less than 85% seen once. The sequenced sample consisted of peripheral blood. These receptors came from a woman aged 80 or over with active or convalescent COVID-19. Both conserved end residues are part of each CDR3. The D gene is left open where the match is weak. Clone sizes are given selectively: once, few, many, or a class where the clone is expanded.

abundance	v_gene	j_gene	d_gene	CDR3nt	CDR3aa
-	TRBV15	TRBJ2-5	TRBD2	TGTGCCACCAGCAGAGATCGGGCTAGCGGCCAAGAGACCCAGTACTTC	CATSRDRASGQETQYF
-	TRBV5-1	TRBJ1-4	-	TGCGCCAGCAGCTTGGGACAGCCTAATGAAAAACTGTTTTTT	CASSLGQPNEKLFF
few	TRBV5-5	TRBJ2-1	TRBD2	TGTGCCAGCAGCCGGGGGGGCGGACCCTACAATGAGCAGTTCTTC	CASSRGGGPYNEQFF
-	TRBV6-1	TRBJ1-3	-	TGTGCCAGCAGTGAAGTCCAGGGAAACACCATATATTTT	CASSEVQGNTIYF
-	TRBV12-3/TRBV12-4	TRBJ1-1	-	TGTGCCAGCAGCCCCGGAGGGTGGACTGAAGCTTTCTTT	CASSPGGWTEAFF
-	TRBV10-1	TRBJ2-1	TRBD1	TGCGCCAGCAGTTTGGGACAGGCATACAATGAGCAGTTCTTC	CASSLGQAYNEQFF
few	TRBV3-1/TRBV3-2	TRBJ2-2	-	TGTGCCAGCAGCCAGGAGGGACTCATGAACACCGGGGAGCTGTTTTTT	CASSQEGLMNTGELFF
few	TRBV29-1	TRBJ1-1	-	TGCAGCGTTGAACGGACATCTAACACTGAAGCTTTCTTT	CSVERTSNTEAFF
-	TRBV5-1	TRBJ2-3	-	TGCGCCAGCAGCTTGGACTACTATACGCAGTATTTT	CASSLDYYTQYF
once	TRBV19	TRBJ1-5	-	TGTGCCAGTAGTATAGGTCAGGGCGGTCAGCCCCAGCATTTT	CASSIGQGGQPQHF
-	TRBV7-3	TRBJ1-1	-	TGTGCCAGCAGTGCCGGGGGATCGAACACTGAAGCTTTCTTT	CASSAGGSNTEAFF
-	TRBV5-6	TRBJ1-3	-	TGTGCCAGCAGCGATGCGACAGCTGGAAACACCATATATTTT	CASSDATAGNTIYF
-	TRBV4-2	TRBJ2-1	TRBD2	TGTGCCAGCAGCCAAGATCAGCGCGGGAGAGGCGATGAGCAGTTCTTC	CASSQDQRGRGDEQFF